This TCR beta chain originates from a study of beta chain features in type 1 diabetes. Whole-study findings and limits: A PCR bias possibly favoring shorter templates would apply equally to patients and controls.

The sequenced template was cDNA made from the entire isolated RNA. Sequencing of naive, central memory and regulatory T cell samples gave an average of around 3.8 million reads. TCRdb's copy holds only in-frame clones and misses some; the assay was immunoSEQ multiplex PCR. The table includes around 160,000 clones, about 44% detected once. The V end lost 0 bases, the J end lost 5 bases, and 7 bases lay between the germline ends. The germline CDR1 and CDR2 sequences are ENHRY and SYGVKD. The CDR3 is 13 amino acids. Notes on this clone: Its antigen is unknown.

The genes are TRBV10-3 and TRBJ2-5; no clear D. Sequenced: Tregs from blood. This sequence originates from a young man in good health. This CDR3 reads CAISESSSETQYF. CDR3 coding DNA: TGTGCCATCAGTGAGTCGAGTTCGGAGACCCAGTACTTC.